This T cell receptor (beta chain) was identified during a study of early T cells in non-severe SARS-CoV-2 infection. Study information: From unsorted whole blood, bulk RNA was sequenced, and the chains remained unpaired.

Germline V CDR1 and CDR2: ENHRY, SYGVKD. The CDR3 covers 15 residues. Trimming removed 3 bases from V and 3 bases from J; junction bases left unmatched: 5. Molecules of cDNA were individually given unique molecular identifiers that were attached to them. TCRdb re-analysed the 5' RACE reads in MiXCR, keeping a single row per CDR3 protein. The table records about 77,000 distinct CDR3 sequences, 16% of them present only once. Study outcomes and limitations: Private and CD4 specificities were missed by VDJdb matching, which favored anti-spike CD8 responses.

As to this clonotype: The antigen is not known.

This chain uses TRBV10-3 with TRBJ1-5; 7 nucleotides align to TRBD1. The sequenced sample was whole blood. The TCR originated in an adult who was a healthcare worker with PCR-confirmed SARS-CoV-2 infection or an uninfected control (not recorded which). CDR3 bases: TGTGCCATCAGTGACCGAGGGGGCCCCAATCAGCCCCAGCATTTT. Residues: CAISDRGGPNQPQHF.